Below, one T cell receptor beta chain is given with its context. The data are from a study of OX40 agonist ivuxolimab in advanced cancers. This CDR3 has 12 residues. Germline CDR1 is SGHAT and CDR2 is FQNNGV. The ends were cut back, 3 bases at V and 10 bases at J, with 12 bases in the middle. The protocol was immunoSEQ multiplex PCR, while the TCRdb copy is restricted to in-frame clones and leaves out a portion. The data contain 12,000 or so clones, 81% of them singletons. The sequencing used CD4+ or CD8+ T cells sorted from blood, collected in a trial of the OX40 agonist ivuxolimab. The rearrangement joins TRBV11-2 to TRBJ2-5; D remains unclear. This receptor was identified in an adult with an advanced solid tumor such as melanoma, head and neck, liver or kidney cancer. CDR3 sequence: CASSLLSVDQYF. CDR3 DNA sequence: TGTGCCAGCAGCTTGCTGAGCGTCGACCAGTACTTC.